This T cell receptor beta chain derives from a study of beta chain features in type 1 diabetes. Study results and caveats: Researchers report that Type 1 diabetes patients had moderately but significantly shorter TCRB CDR3s across all four CD4+ subsets.

The CDR3 consists of 16 residues. Looked up from germline, CDR1 is SGHTA and CDR2 is FQGNSA. The germline V and J ends were trimmed by 5 bases and 7 bases, with 20 bases remaining between them. Comment on this clone: Its antigen remains unknown.

About 110 mL of blood, on average, came from one heparinised draw per donor. Of the isolated RNA, all was reverse transcribed, and so the sequenced material was expressed TCRB transcripts. Generated by immunoSEQ multiplex PCR, the TCRdb table keeps only in-frame clones and is missing some. Counted here are around 160,000 clones, around 50% occurring once; the ten biggest clones make up roughly 0.4%. This clonotype was obtained from a man aged 18 to 35 in good health. Sample: Tregs from blood. This chain joins TRBV7-2 and TRBJ1-4, with no clear D. The CDR3 DNA sequence: TGTGCCAGCAGCCGCGTCCTGGTGACAATGGCTGAAAAACTGTTTTTT. As protein: CASSRVLVTMAEKLFF.